A selection of T cell receptor beta chains follows, all from one sample in a study of blood T cell repertoires in COVID-19. Sequencing was performed with immunoSEQ multiplex PCR; in TCRdb, only in-frame clones are kept and a portion is missing. The table has 250,000 or so clones, less than 90% seen once; the top ten hold about 1.5%. Input material: peripheral blood. Source of these receptors: a woman aged 40 to 55 who had recovered from COVID-19. The CDR3 runs from the conserved cysteine through the conserved F or W. D genes are given only for firm matches. Expanded clones are given a class, and other clones once, few, many or no size at all.

v_gene	d_gene	abundance	j_gene	CDR3aa	CDR3nt
TRBV30	TRBD2	NA	TRBJ2-1	CAWSTPGGAGANNEQFF	TGTGCCTGGAGTACCCCGGGGGGGGCGGGGGCAAATAATGAGCAGTTCTTC
TRBV7-9	NA	NA	TRBJ2-5	CASSFSSQETQYF	TGTGCCAGCAGCTTCTCCAGCCAAGAGACCCAGTACTTC
TRBV7-9	NA	NA	TRBJ1-3	CASSSGGRERNTIYF	TGTGCCAGCAGCTCTGGAGGTCGGGAGAGAAACACCATATATTTT
TRBV2	NA	NA	TRBJ1-3	CASSDRGNTIYF	TGTGCCAGCAGTGACAGGGGAAACACCATATATTTT
TRBV7-6	TRBD1	NA	TRBJ2-2	CASSLGDRVVGELFF	TGTGCCAGCAGCTTAGGGGACAGGGTAGTCGGGGAGCTGTTTTTT
TRBV30	NA	NA	TRBJ2-1	CAWSAQNNEQFF	TGTGCCTGGAGTGCCCAGAACAATGAGCAGTTCTTC
TRBV5-1	NA	NA	TRBJ1-4	CASSFVGAASGSEKLFF	TGCGCCAGCAGCTTCGTAGGGGCCGCGTCAGGTAGTGAAAAACTGTTTTTT
TRBV5-1	NA	NA	TRBJ1-1	CASSLGGGLGEAFF	TGCGCCAGCAGCTTGGGTGGGGGACTCGGGGAAGCTTTCTTT
TRBV27	NA	NA	TRBJ1-1	CASSLFGGSTEAFF	TGTGCCAGCAGTTTATTTGGGGGGAGCACTGAAGCTTTCTTT
TRBV12-3/TRBV12-4	NA	NA	TRBJ1-2	CASSLAAVYGYTF	TGTGCCAGCAGTTTAGCGGCAGTCTATGGCTACACCTTC
TRBV2	TRBD2	few	TRBJ2-3	CASSGLAGSQYF	TGTGCCAGCAGTGGTCTAGCGGGCTCGCAGTATTTT
TRBV30	NA	NA	TRBJ2-7	CAWSVAIGYF	TGTGCCTGGAGTGTAGCGATTGGGTACTTC
TRBV2	NA	NA	TRBJ1-5	CASTGNNQPQHF	TGTGCCAGCACAGGGAACAATCAGCCCCAGCATTTT
TRBV5-1	TRBD1	NA	TRBJ1-1	CASSLGEGANTEAFF	TGCGCCAGCAGCTTGGGAGAGGGGGCAAACACTGAAGCTTTCTTT
TRBV7-9	NA	NA	TRBJ2-5	CASGLAGARETQYF	TGTGCCAGCGGACTTGCAGGGGCGAGGGAGACCCAGTACTTC
TRBV7-9	NA	few	TRBJ1-3	CASSFSTSGNTIYF	TGTGCCAGCAGCTTTAGTACCTCTGGAAACACCATATATTTT
TRBV6-1	NA	once	TRBJ2-7	CASSELPGISYEQYF	TGTGCCAGCAGTGAACTGCCGGGAATCTCCTACGAGCAGTACTTC
TRBV28	NA	NA	TRBJ1-4	CASSLGLARAGVNEKLFF	TGTGCCAGCAGTTTAGGGCTGGCCAGGGCGGGGGTTAATGAAAAACTGTTTTTT
TRBV2	TRBD2	NA	TRBJ2-5	CASRASGGSGGSQYF	TGTGCCAGCAGGGCTAGCGGGGGGTCTGGAGGGTCCCAGTACTTC
TRBV6-5	NA	NA	TRBJ2-2	CAVQTLRQPGELFF	TGTGCCGTCCAGACTTTACGACAGCCCGGGGAGCTGTTTTTT
TRBV18	TRBD1	NA	TRBJ1-1	CASSPLQGAGGTEAFF	TGTGCCAGCTCACCATTACAGGGGGCGGGAGGCACTGAAGCTTTCTTT
TRBV5-1	NA	NA	TRBJ1-1	CASSFALDSGTEAFF	TGCGCCAGCAGCTTCGCCCTTGACTCGGGCACTGAAGCTTTCTTT
TRBV6-5	NA	NA	TRBJ1-1	CASSYQGSFEAFF	TGTGCCAGCAGTTACCAAGGGAGTTTTGAAGCTTTCTTT
TRBV7-2	NA	NA	TRBJ1-3	CASSFNGGGGSGNTIYF	TGTGCCAGCAGCTTCAACGGGGGAGGAGGCTCTGGAAACACCATATATTTT
TRBV7-9	NA	NA	TRBJ1-2	CASSLYGYTF	TGTGCCAGCAGCCTCTATGGCTACACCTTC
TRBV7-9	NA	NA	TRBJ2-5	CASSLGERTVNQETQYF	TGTGCCAGCAGCTTAGGGGAGCGGACAGTAAACCAAGAGACCCAGTACTTC
TRBV7-9	NA	NA	TRBJ1-5	CASSLDRGQPQHF	TGTGCCAGCAGCTTAGATCGGGGTCAGCCCCAGCATTTT
TRBV27	NA	NA	TRBJ2-5	CASSLRTEETQYF	TGTGCCAGCAGTTTAAGGACAGAAGAGACCCAGTACTTC
TRBV20-1	NA	NA	TRBJ2-7	CSATSYEQYF	TGCAGTGCTACTAGCTACGAGCAGTACTTC
TRBV5-5	TRBD1	once	TRBJ1-4	CASSTGTVNEKLFF	TGTGCCAGCAGCACCGGGACAGTTAATGAAAAACTGTTTTTT
TRBV30	NA	NA	TRBJ2-7	CAWSPLDRTYEQYF	TGTGCCTGGAGTCCACTCGACAGGACCTACGAGCAGTACTTC
TRBV7-9	NA	NA	TRBJ1-2	CASSLGLVGDGYTF	TGTGCCAGCAGCTTAGGTTTGGTGGGAGATGGCTACACCTTC
TRBV28	TRBD2	once	TRBJ2-5	CASSSRTSGGAGETQYF	TGTGCCAGCAGTTCTCGGACTAGCGGGGGGGCAGGAGAGACCCAGTACTTC
TRBV7-9	NA	NA	TRBJ2-2	CASSLGAGGNTGELFF	TGTGCCAGCAGCTTAGGTGCCGGGGGGAACACCGGGGAGCTGTTTTTT
TRBV14	NA	NA	TRBJ2-5	CASSQGILSHQETQYF	TGTGCCAGCAGCCAAGGAATTCTGAGCCACCAAGAGACCCAGTACTTC
TRBV10-3	NA	NA	TRBJ1-2	CAIREQRLANYGYTF	TGTGCCATCAGGGAACAGCGGCTAGCTAACTATGGCTACACCTTC
TRBV4-1	TRBD1	NA	TRBJ1-6	CASSRDREMDYSPLHF	TGCGCCAGCAGCCGCGACAGGGAAATGGATTATTCACCCCTCCACTTT
TRBV2	NA	NA	TRBJ1-5	CASSQGNRNQPQHF	TGTGCCAGCAGTCAGGGGAATCGCAATCAGCCCCAGCATTTT
TRBV6-2/TRBV6-3	NA	NA	TRBJ2-7	CASSYPDSTSYEQYF	TGTGCCAGCAGTTACCCCGACAGTACTTCTTACGAGCAGTACTTC
TRBV3-1/TRBV3-2	TRBD1	few	TRBJ1-5	CASSLDRAGQPQHF	TGTGCCAGCAGCCTTGACAGGGCGGGTCAGCCCCAGCATTTT
TRBV2	NA	NA	TRBJ1-4	CASRTGGAHLEKLFF	TGTGCCAGCAGGACTGGGGGGGCTCACCTTGAAAAACTGTTTTTT
TRBV19	TRBD2	NA	TRBJ2-2	CASGRWTRNTGELFF	TGTGCCAGTGGACGTTGGACTAGGAACACCGGGGAGCTGTTTTTT
TRBV9	TRBD1	NA	TRBJ2-5	CASSVTGGRETQYF	TGTGCCAGCAGCGTGACAGGGGGACGAGAGACCCAGTACTTC
TRBV15	TRBD1	NA	TRBJ2-7	CATSSGDSWYEQYF	TGTGCCACCAGCTCCGGGGACAGTTGGTACGAGCAGTACTTC
TRBV5-6	NA	NA	TRBJ1-2	CASSFREVDYGYTF	TGTGCCAGCAGCTTCCGGGAGGTCGACTATGGCTACACCTTC
TRBV6-6	TRBD2	once	TRBJ2-1	CASNDVRGRVVDEQFF	TGTGCCAGCAACGACGTCCGCGGGAGGGTGGTAGATGAGCAGTTCTTC
TRBV6-1	NA	NA	TRBJ1-2	CASSLSRSLYGYTF	TGTGCCAGCAGCCTATCCCGTTCACTCTATGGCTACACCTTC
TRBV5-5	TRBD1	NA	TRBJ1-1	CASRGQFEAFF	TGTGCCAGCAGGGGACAGTTTGAAGCTTTCTTT